The TCR beta chain described here comes from a study of blood T cell repertoires in COVID-19. Whole-study context: Samples of COVID-19 (acute and convalescent) were obtained from the United States, Italy and Spain. PBMCs, B-cell-depleted T cells, or T cells were the source of the cDNA or gDNA that made up the material.

Under the authors' procedure: Using reference gene primer amplification, nucleated cell counts were estimated. Profiled with immunoSEQ multiplex PCR; TCRdb holds only in-frame clones, not every one. The DNA gave D and trimming, while V, J and clone size come from that table. The repertoire has approximately 36,000 clones, 70% to 90% of them found once; the top ten carry around 42%. This clone occurred a few times. Looked up from germline, CDR1 is KGHDR and CDR2 is SFDVKD. This CDR3 is built from 15 residues. J lost 6 bases, V lost 10 bases, and 11 bases had no gene match. This chain uses TRBV24-1 with TRBJ2-2, with 9 bases fitting TRBD1. The sequenced sample was peripheral blood. The clonotype was recovered from a human donor in a cohort sampled during active or convalescent COVID-19. The donor label of this sample is uncertain. The CDR3, as DNA: TGTGCCACGGTGACTGACAGGGGGGGTTCCGGGGAGCTGTTTTTT. Translating it yields CATVTDRGGSGELFF.